The 2 T cell receptor beta chains below were found in one sample sequenced in a study of PD-L1 blockade in urothelial cancer. TCRdb's copy holds only in-frame clones and misses some; the assay was immunoSEQ multiplex PCR. The table has 38,000 or so clones, 85% seen once. Time point of the sample: pretreatment peripheral blood. The starting material was PBMCs, obtained around atezolizumab (anti-PD-L1) treatment. These receptors were obtained from an elderly man with urothelial cancer.

This clone was detected only a few times. The chain carries TRBV19 and TRBJ2-2; possible D gene TRBD1, 7 bases. Germline values: CDR1 LNHDA, CDR2 SQIVND (reference sequence). This CDR3 spans 14 amino acids. V lost 8 bases and J 4 bases, leaving 14 bases between the germline ends. The CDR3 loop reads CASSRQGGTGELFF. DNA of the CDR3: TGTGCCAGTTCAAGACAGGGAGGCACCGGGGAGCTGTTTTTT.

This clone was seen once. The chain employs TRBV6-5 and TRBJ2-7; the match to TRBD2 covers 7 bases. The CDR3 totals 14 residues. J was trimmed by 0 bases and V by 6 bases; bases with no gene match: 5. Looked up from germline, CDR1 is MNHEY and CDR2 is SVGAGI. The CDR3 nucleotides are TGTGCCAGCAGGGAGGGAGGGCCCTCCTACGAGCAGTACTTC. Translated: CASREGGPSYEQYF.